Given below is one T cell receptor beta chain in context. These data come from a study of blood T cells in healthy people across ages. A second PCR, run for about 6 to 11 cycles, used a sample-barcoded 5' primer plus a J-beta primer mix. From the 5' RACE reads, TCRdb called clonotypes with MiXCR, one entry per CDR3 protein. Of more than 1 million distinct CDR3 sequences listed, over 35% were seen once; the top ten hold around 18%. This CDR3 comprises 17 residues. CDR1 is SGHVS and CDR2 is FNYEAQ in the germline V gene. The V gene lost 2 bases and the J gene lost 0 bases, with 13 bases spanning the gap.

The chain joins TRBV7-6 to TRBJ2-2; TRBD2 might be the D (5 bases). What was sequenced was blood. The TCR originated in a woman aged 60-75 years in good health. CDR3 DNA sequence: TGTGCCAGCAGCTTACCAACCCGGGGTGCGAACACCGGGGAGCTGTTTTTT. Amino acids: CASSLPTRGANTGELFF.